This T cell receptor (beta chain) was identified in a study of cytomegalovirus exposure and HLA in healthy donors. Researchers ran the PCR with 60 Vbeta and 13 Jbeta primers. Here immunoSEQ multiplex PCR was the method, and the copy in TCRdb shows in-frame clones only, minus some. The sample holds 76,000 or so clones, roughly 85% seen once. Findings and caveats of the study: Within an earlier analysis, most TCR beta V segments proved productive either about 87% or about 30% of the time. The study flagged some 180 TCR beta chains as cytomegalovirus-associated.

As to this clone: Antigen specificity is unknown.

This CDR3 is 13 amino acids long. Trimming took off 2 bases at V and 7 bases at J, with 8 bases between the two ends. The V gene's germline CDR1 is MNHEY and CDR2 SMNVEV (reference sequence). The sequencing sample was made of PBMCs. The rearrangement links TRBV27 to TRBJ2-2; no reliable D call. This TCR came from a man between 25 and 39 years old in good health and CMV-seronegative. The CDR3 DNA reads TGTGCCAGCAGTTTAGAGTTTAGCGGGGAGCTGTTTTTT. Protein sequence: CASSLEFSGELFF.